These 28 T cell receptor beta chains originate from one sample sequenced in a study of blood T cell repertoires in COVID-19. Profiled with immunoSEQ multiplex PCR; TCRdb holds only in-frame clones, not every one. Of 280,000 or so clones in the sample, approximately 88% were seen once. The sample consisted of PBMCs or T cells enriched from blood (not recorded which). The receptors were sampled from a woman in her thirties or forties who had recovered from COVID-19.

The rearrangement joins TRBV6-5 to TRBJ2-3; D call uncertain. Germline V gene lookup returns CDR1 MNHEY and CDR2 SVGAGI. The V end lost 7 bases, the J end lost 0 bases, and 11 bases lay between the germline ends. The CDR3 is made up of 14 amino acids. This chain's CDR3 is CASTSGISTDTQYF. Here the CDR3 DNA reads TGTGCCAGCACTAGTGGCATCAGCACAGATACGCAGTATTTT.

The V and J genes are TRBV7-8 and TRBJ2-1; weak D call: TRBD2 (6 bases). This CDR3 has 13 amino acids. The germline V and J ends were trimmed by 5 bases and 6 bases, with 11 bases remaining between them. Per germline, CDR1 SGHVS and CDR2 FQNEAQ. The CDR3 DNA is TGTGCCAGCAGCCTGACTAGGTCCAATGAGCAGTTCTTC. It encodes CASSLTRSNEQFF.

This clone was observed a handful of times. The rearrangement joins TRBV5-1 to TRBJ2-2; D uncertain. CDR1 and CDR2 from the germline V gene are SGHRS and YFSETQ. Trimming shortened V by 2 bases and J by 0 bases, and 5 bases separated the two germline ends. This CDR3 has 14 amino acids. CDR3 DNA: TGCGCCAGCAGCTTTCAGGCGAACACCGGGGAGCTGTTTTTT. This codes for CASSFQANTGELFF.

The chain couples TRBV19 to TRBJ1-5, with unresolved D. V lost 10 bases to trimming and J lost 4 bases, with 17 bases between them. The V gene's germline CDR1 is LNHDA and CDR2 SQIVND (reference sequence). The CDR3 covers 14 residues. CDR3 protein: CATKEVLRNQPQHF. DNA of the CDR3: TGTGCCACCAAGGAGGTATTACGGAATCAGCCCCAGCATTTT.

The chain combines TRBV19 with TRBJ1-1; 10 bases fit TRBD1. The CDR3 totals 17 residues. Germline V gene lookup returns CDR1 LNHDA and CDR2 SQIVND (reference sequence). With 6 bases clipped from V and 0 bases from J, the junction kept 10 bases outside the gene matches. CDR3 region: CASRYGTGARMNTEAFF. CDR3 coding DNA: TGTGCCAGTAGATACGGGACAGGGGCGAGGATGAACACTGAAGCTTTCTTT.

The V gene is TRBV24-1, the J gene TRBJ2-2, with 9 bases identical to TRBD1. This CDR3 has 16 residues. The V and J ends lost 5 bases and 6 bases, in that order; junction bases with no gene match: 9. From germline, CDR1 is KGHDR and CDR2 SFDVKD. The CDR3 sequence is CATSGQDRGVAGELFF. For the CDR3, the DNA is TGTGCCACCAGTGGCCAGGACAGGGGAGTTGCCGGGGAGCTGTTTTTT.

The chain has TRBV5-1 and TRBJ2-5, with TRBD2 matching 8 bases. V lost 4 bases to trimming and J lost 2 bases; unmatched junction nucleotides: 7. From germline, CDR1 is SGHRS and CDR2 YFSETQ. The CDR3 loop spans 15 amino acids. The CDR3 coding sequence is TGCGCCAGCAGCCCCAGCGGGAGCCCTCAAGAGACCCAGTACTTC. Residues: CASSPSGSPQETQYF.

In regard to this clone: Other DNA variants within this sample encode the same CDR3. The J gene is TRBJ1-1, the V gene TRBV18; 10 nucleotides line up with TRBD1. The J segment lost 0 bases and the V segment lost 3 bases, leaving 1 base of the junction unmatched. CDR3 length equals 15 residues. Germline values: CDR1 KGHSH, CDR2 LQKENI. DNA for the CDR3: TGTGCCAGCTCACCGGGACAGGGGATGAACACTGAAGCTTTCTTT. It codes for CASSPGQGMNTEAFF.

The CDR3 sequence: CAISAANTGELFF. CDR3 DNA sequence: TGTGCCATCTCAGCGGCGAACACCGGGGAGCTGTTTTTT. The rearrangement joins TRBV10-3 to TRBJ2-2; tentative D call: TRBD2 (5 bases). Germline CDR1 is ENHRY and CDR2 is SYGVKD. The CDR3 loop spans 13 amino acids. V lost 8 bases and J lost 0, with 7 bases in between.

This clone was detected a few times. The J gene is TRBJ2-7, the V gene TRBV5-1, with 9 bases identical to TRBD1. CDR1 SGHRS and CDR2 YFSETQ come from the germline V gene. Trimming removed 4 bases from V and 4 bases from J; junction bases left unmatched: 6. The CDR3 contains 14 residues. The CDR3 loop reads CASSRTGAWYEQYF. The CDR3 bases are TGCGCCAGCAGCCGGACAGGGGCCTGGTACGAGCAGTACTTC.

This rearrangement joins TRBV18 to TRBJ1-1; D is perhaps TRBD1 (6 bases). CDR3 length: 16 residues. The germline gives CDR1 KGHSH, CDR2 LQKENI. Trimming left V 3 bases short and J 0 bases short, with 14 bases between. The chain's CDR3 is CASSPQTGTLNTEAFF. In DNA form, the CDR3 reads TGTGCCAGCTCACCCCAAACCGGGACATTGAACACTGAAGCTTTCTTT.

The chain combines TRBV28 with TRBJ2-5, with 8 positions matching TRBD2. This CDR3 comprises 16 residues. V lost 0 bases to trimming and J lost 5 bases; unmatched junction nucleotides: 8. Germline lookup yields CDR1 MDHEN and CDR2 SYDVKM. CDR3 bases: TGTGCCAGCAGTTTATGGTCCTCAGCGGGAGTTGAGACCCAGTACTTC. Translating it yields CASSLWSSAGVETQYF.

This clone has just one count. V gene TRBV7-2 combines with J gene TRBJ1-1; 8 positions agree with TRBD1. With V trimmed by 1 base and J by 2 bases, 15 bases remained unmatched. From germline, CDR1 is SGHTA and CDR2 FQGNSA. CDR3 length: 19 amino acids. The CDR3 is CASSLEVYRGVSGNTEAFF. CDR3 bases: TGTGCCAGCAGCTTAGAGGTTTACAGGGGGGTAAGCGGTAACACTGAAGCTTTCTTT.

The chain links TRBV5-1 to TRBJ1-1, with D tentatively TRBD1 (5 bases). With 1 base removed from V and 4 bases from J, the gap between germline ends came to 11 bases. Germline CDR1 is SGHRS and CDR2 is YFSETQ. The CDR3 length is 14 residues. CDR3 protein: CASSLNQGGTEAFF. The CDR3 DNA follows: TGCGCCAGCAGCTTGAATCAGGGTGGCACTGAAGCTTTCTTT.

The V and J genes are TRBV5-1 and TRBJ2-7, with D unresolved. CDR1 SGHRS and CDR2 YFSETQ come from the germline V gene. Trimming removed 1 base at V and 0 bases at J, with 8 bases between. The CDR3 is 14 amino acids. Here the CDR3 DNA reads TGCGCCAGCAGCTTGCCGGGTAGCTCCTACGAGCAGTACTTC. The encoded protein is CASSLPGSSYEQYF.

The V call is TRBV10-3, the J call TRBJ1-1, with 10 bases identical to TRBD1. CDR3 length: 15 amino acids. CDR1 and CDR2 (germline): ENHRY, SYGVKD. J gave up 4 bases and V 2 bases, and 4 bases lay outside the gene matches. In DNA form, the CDR3 reads TGTGCCATCAGTGAGGACAGGGGGCGTGCCACTGAAGCTTTCTTT. Its protein is CAISEDRGRATEAFF.

V gene TRBV6-5 combines with J gene TRBJ1-2; D call uncertain. Trimming took 6 bases from V and 4 from J, leaving 12 bases between them. This CDR3 has 13 amino acids. Germline loops: CDR1 MNHEY, CDR2 SVGAGI. The CDR3 protein is CASSLGRSYGYTF. CDR3 in DNA: TGTGCCAGCAGCCTTGGGAGGAGCTATGGCTACACCTTC.

J is TRBJ1-2 and V is TRBV18; the match to TRBD1 covers 7 bases. This CDR3 region has 15 residues. Germline lookup yields CDR1 KGHSH and CDR2 LQKENI. The J segment lost 4 bases and the V segment lost 3 bases, leaving 8 bases of the junction unmatched. This chain's CDR3 is CASSPDLQGTYGYTF. The CDR3 bases are TGTGCCAGCTCACCGGATTTACAGGGGACCTATGGCTACACCTTC.

The V gene is TRBV11-2, the J gene TRBJ1-1, with D perhaps matching TRBD1 (6 bases). CDR1 and CDR2 from the germline V gene are SGHAT and FQNNGV. CDR3 length: 14 residues. Trimming took 3 bases from V and 6 from J, leaving 14 bases between them. CDR3 sequence reads: CASSFGQGRAEAFF. The CDR3, as DNA: TGTGCCAGCAGCTTCGGGCAGGGGAGGGCTGAAGCTTTCTTT.

CDR3 coding DNA: TGCGCCAGCAGCCAAGAACTAGCGGGAGGGCGAGGTGAGCAGTTCTTC. This codes for CASSQELAGGRGEQFF. The chain employs TRBV4-3 and TRBJ2-1; 13 bases are a match to TRBD2. The CDR3 is 16 amino acids. V dropped 0 bases and J dropped 9; count of bases not matched to a gene: 5. The germline gives CDR1 LGHNA, CDR2 YSLEER.

The V gene is TRBV5-1, the J gene TRBJ2-1, with TRBD2 matching 8 bases. The CDR3 is 15 amino acids. The V gene end was trimmed by 4 bases and the J gene end by 4 bases; junction bases not matched to a gene: 7. The germline gives CDR1 SGHRS, CDR2 YFSETQ. The CDR3 loop reads CASSRGGRTYNEQFF. The CDR3, as DNA: TGCGCCAGCAGCCGGGGGGGACGAACTTACAATGAGCAGTTCTTC.

The chain has TRBV7-8 and TRBJ2-5; 8 nucleotides agree with TRBD2. CDR3 length: 13 residues. Germline values: CDR1 SGHVS, CDR2 FQNEAQ. CDR3 amino acids: CSSAAGELETQYF. CDR3 in DNA: TGTAGTTCGGCAGCGGGAGAACTAGAGACCCAGTACTTC.

V is TRBV24-1 and J is TRBJ1-5; a weak D match, TRBD1 (5 bases). V gave up 3 bases and J gave up 4 bases, with 12 bases separating them. The CDR3 length is 15 residues. Germline values: CDR1 KGHDR, CDR2 SFDVKD. CDR3 residues: CATSDPAGGNQPQHF. The CDR3 DNA reads TGTGCCACCAGTGATCCGGCGGGGGGAAATCAGCCCCAGCATTTT.

The V call is TRBV28, the J call TRBJ2-3; 12 bases map to TRBD2. The V segment lost 6 bases and the J segment 1 base; nucleotides outside the gene matches: 2. From germline, CDR1 is MDHEN and CDR2 SYDVKM. The CDR3 sequence is 15 residues long. CDR3 sequence (DNA): TGTGCCAGCAGGCCTAGCGGGGGGGGCACAGATACGCAGTATTTT. Protein: CASRPSGGGTDTQYF.

The chain recombines TRBV2 with TRBJ2-7; perhaps TRBD2 as D (5 bases). The CDR3 covers 14 residues. The germline V gene encodes CDR1 SNHLY and CDR2 FYNNEI. V lost 7 bases to trimming and J lost 0 bases, with 13 bases between them. The CDR3 DNA sequence: TGTGCCAGCAAGTTACTAGACAACTCCTACGAGCAGTACTTC. Amino acid sequence: CASKLLDNSYEQYF.

This chain links TRBV7-2 with TRBJ2-7, with no clear D. Germline V gene data show CDR1 as SGHTA and CDR2 as FQGNSA. CDR3 length equals 11 residues. V lost 4 bases to trimming and J lost 12 bases, with 13 bases between them. This CDR3 is CASSSTTRRYF. The CDR3 DNA reads TGTGCCAGCAGCTCCACTACCCGTAGGTACTTC.

The rearrangement joins TRBV7-3 to TRBJ2-2, with D maybe TRBD2 (5 bases). The CDR3 has 15 amino acids. V dropped 0 bases and J dropped 4 bases, with 9 bases sitting between them. Germline CDR1 reads SGHTA; CDR2 reads FQGTGA. The CDR3 is CASSLTTGVTGELFF. Here the CDR3 DNA reads TGTGCCAGCAGCTTAACGACCGGGGTCACCGGGGAGCTGTTTTTT.

This rearrangement joins TRBV3-1 (or the pseudogene TRBV3-2) to TRBJ2-7, with a possible D match to TRBD1 (6 bases). The CDR3 is 14 amino acids. V was clipped by 4 bases and J by 2 bases, with 12 bases between them. Germline V gives CDR1 LGHDT, CDR2 YNNKEL (reference sequence). The CDR3 loop reads CASSPRTATYEQYF. In DNA form, the CDR3 reads TGTGCCAGCAGCCCCCGGACAGCCACCTACGAGCAGTACTTC.